This T cell receptor beta chain derives from a study of human T cells and chemical hapten exposure. The CDR3 has 14 residues. The V end lost 7 bases, the J end lost 5 bases, and 16 bases lay between the germline ends. Germline CDR1 MDHEN, CDR2 SYDVKM. Time point reported: patch test 2, 6 weeks after DPC sensitization. As for treatment: therapeutic diphenylcyclopropenone sensitization with weekly scalp DPC. Non-pregnant alopecia patients aged 18 to 70, suitable for DPC therapy. RNA extraction used unfractionated whole blood as the source of total RNA. Many counts were recorded for this clonotype. The study's library attached unique molecular identifiers to single cDNA molecules. TCRdb used MiXCR to reprocess the RACE reads, holding one entry per CDR3 protein. Among 95,000 or so distinct CDR3 sequences listed, more than 9.5% were seen once.

Sequenced material: whole blood, taken in connection with sensitization to the hapten diphenylcyclopropenone (DPC). J is TRBJ2-3 and V is TRBV28; tentative D call: TRBD1 (7 bases). The receptor was isolated from a woman aged 40-49 years with alopecia areata. Some clones in this sample may be carry-over from other donors' samples. CDR3 DNA: TGTGCCAGCATGGAGGGGGCATATAAAGATACGCAGTATTTT. Protein: CASMEGAYKDTQYF.